Each of the 3 T cell receptor beta chains below was sequenced from the same sample in a study of blood T cell repertoires in COVID-19. The method was immunoSEQ multiplex PCR; TCRdb's version includes in-frame clones alone and lacks a portion of them. The data hold approximately 100,000 clones, with 80% to 90% observed a single time. Sequencing input: peripheral blood. The receptors were sampled from a man in his sixties with acute or convalescent COVID-19.

This clone was seen more than once but under ten times. The rearrangement links TRBV4-3 to TRBJ2-5, with D maybe TRBD1 (5 bases). This CDR3 region has 13 residues. Between the trimmed V and J ends, which lost 4 bases and 4 bases, there was a span of 10 bases. Per germline, CDR1 LGHNA and CDR2 YSLEER. CDR3 coding DNA: TGCGCCAGCAGCCCAGGGTTCCCAGAGACCCAGTACTTC. Protein: CASSPGFPETQYF.

The chain couples TRBV28 to TRBJ1-1, with 10 bases matching TRBD1. Germline CDR1 MDHEN, CDR2 SYDVKM. This CDR3 is built from 15 residues. V trimming: 5 bases; J trimming: 10 bases; junction bases outside the gene matches: 13. The CDR3 sequence: CASSARQGALIVAFF. The DNA for the CDR3 is TGTGCCAGCAGTGCCCGACAGGGGGCATTAATTGTAGCTTTCTTT.

This chain uses TRBV3-1 (or the pseudogene TRBV3-2) with TRBJ1-4, with D perhaps matching TRBD1 (6 bases). Trimming left V 2 bases short and J 8 bases short, with 12 bases between. This CDR3 is 14 amino acids long. Germline V lookup: CDR1 LGHDT, CDR2 YNNKEL (reference sequence). The DNA for the CDR3 is TGTGCCAGCAGCCAAAGGGGAGGGGGAGAAAAACTGTTTTTT. As protein: CASSQRGGGEKLFF.